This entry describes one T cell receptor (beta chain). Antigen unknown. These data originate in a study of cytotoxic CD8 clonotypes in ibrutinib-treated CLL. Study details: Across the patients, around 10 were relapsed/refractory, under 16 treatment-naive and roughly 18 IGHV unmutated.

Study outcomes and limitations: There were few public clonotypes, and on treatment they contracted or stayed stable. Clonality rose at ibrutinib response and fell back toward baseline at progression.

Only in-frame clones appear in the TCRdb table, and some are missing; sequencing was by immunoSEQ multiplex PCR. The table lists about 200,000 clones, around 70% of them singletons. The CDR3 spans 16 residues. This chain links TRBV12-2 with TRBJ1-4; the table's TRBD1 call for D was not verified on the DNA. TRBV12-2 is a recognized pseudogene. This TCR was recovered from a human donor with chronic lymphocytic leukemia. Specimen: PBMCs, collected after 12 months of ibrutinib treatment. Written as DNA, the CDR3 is TGTGCAAGTCGCTTAGCCTGGGCAGGGCCTAATGAAAAACTGTTTTTT. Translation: CASRLAWAGPNEKLFF.